The 9 T cell receptor beta chains listed next were all sequenced from one sample in a study of blood T cell repertoires in COVID-19. Libraries were prepared by immunoSEQ multiplex PCR; TCRdb keeps only in-frame clonotypes and omits some of them. The data hold hundreds of thousands of clones, with 70% to 90% observed a single time. Sequencing was carried out using peripheral blood. The source is a woman younger than 45 with active or convalescent COVID-19.

The chain uses TRBV6-2 or TRBV6-3 and TRBJ2-7; 10 bases agree with TRBD2. Per germline, CDR1 MNHEY and CDR2 SVGEGT. The CDR3 extends over 17 amino acids. The V segment lost 4 bases and the J segment 3 bases; nucleotides outside the gene matches: 12. CDR3 sequence reads: CASSFVLAGGKVYEQYF. CDR3 DNA: TGTGCCAGCAGTTTTGTCTTAGCGGGGGGAAAAGTCTACGAGCAGTACTTC.

The gene calls are TRBV2 and TRBJ2-4; tentative D call: TRBD1 (7 bases). V was shortened by 6 bases and J by 2 bases, with 17 bases between the two germline ends. CDR1 is SNHLY, CDR2 FYNNEI, per germline. The CDR3 contains 16 residues. The CDR3 nucleotides read TGTGCCAGCAGCGCCGACAGGGAGGTGACCAAAAACATTCAGTACTTC. This gives the protein CASSADREVTKNIQYF.

The V gene is TRBV3-1 (or the pseudogene TRBV3-2), the J gene TRBJ2-1, with D possibly being TRBD2 (5 bases). Germline V gene lookup returns CDR1 LGHDT and CDR2 YNNKEL (reference sequence). V was shortened by 4 bases and J by 5 bases, with 15 bases between the two germline ends. This CDR3 region has 15 residues. The chain's CDR3 is CASSLRASSHNEQFF. The CDR3 DNA is TGTGCCAGCAGCCTCCGGGCTAGCAGCCACAATGAGCAGTTCTTC.

The chain combines TRBV5-1 with TRBJ2-5; maybe TRBD1 (5 bases). The CDR3 totals 14 residues. V was clipped by 0 bases and J by 1 base, with 7 bases between them. Germline V gives CDR1 SGHRS, CDR2 YFSETQ. The CDR3 DNA reads TGCGCCAGCAGCTTGGCCGACAGCCAAGAGACCCAGTACTTC. Translation: CASSLADSQETQYF.

This clone was detected only once. The chain recombines TRBV18 with TRBJ2-1, with D unclear. V was cut by 0 bases and J by 11 bases, with 8 bases left in between. From germline, CDR1 is KGHSH and CDR2 LQKENI. This CDR3 is 12 amino acids long. CDR3 protein: CASSPPIAQQFF. CDR3 sequence (DNA): TGTGCCAGCTCACCACCGATAGCCCAGCAGTTCTTC.

The chain uses TRBV2 and TRBJ1-3; 7 bases are shared with TRBD1. Germline V gene sequence: CDR1 SNHLY, CDR2 FYNNEI. The CDR3 spans 16 residues. The V segment lost 5 bases and the J segment 0 bases; nucleotides outside the gene matches: 7. The CDR3 nucleotides are TGTGCCAGCAGTAAGGACAGGTCGCGCTCTGGAAACACCATATATTTT. Encoded protein: CASSKDRSRSGNTIYF.

The rearrangement links TRBV27 to TRBJ2-7, with TRBD1 identical over 9 bases. Looked up from germline, CDR1 is MNHEY and CDR2 is SMNVEV (reference sequence). V lost 3 bases, J lost 5 bases, and 8 bases stayed unmatched. CDR3 size: 15 residues. CDR3 DNA: TGTGCCAGCAGTTTCCTAGGACAGGGGTACGACGAGCAGTACTTC. Its translation is CASSFLGQGYDEQYF.

The V call is TRBV7-9, the J call TRBJ2-1; 8 positions match TRBD2. The CDR3 is 15 residues long. Trimming at V came to 4 bases and at J to 4 bases, leaving 6 bases not matched to a gene. CDR1 and CDR2 (germline): SEHNR, FQNEAQ (reference sequence). CDR3 sequence (DNA): TGTGCCAGCAGCTCCTATAGCGGGAATTACAATGAGCAGTTCTTC. It yields the protein CASSSYSGNYNEQFF.

The V and J genes are TRBV6-5 and TRBJ2-3; tentative D call: TRBD1 (6 bases). The CDR3 extends over 14 amino acids. CDR1 is MNHEY, CDR2 SVGAGI, per germline. Trimming took off 0 bases at V and 5 bases at J, with 9 bases between the two ends. The CDR3 spells CASSYSSGVDTQYF. The CDR3 DNA reads TGTGCCAGCAGTTACTCTTCAGGGGTAGATACGCAGTATTTT.